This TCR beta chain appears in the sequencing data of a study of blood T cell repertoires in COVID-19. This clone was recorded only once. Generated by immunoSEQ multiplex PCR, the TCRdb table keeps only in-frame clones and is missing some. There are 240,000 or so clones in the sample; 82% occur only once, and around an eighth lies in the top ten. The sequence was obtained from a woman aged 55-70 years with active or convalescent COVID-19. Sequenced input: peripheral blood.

The CDR3 protein is CASSGQGPLGYTF. The CDR3 nucleotides read TGCGCCAGCAGCGGACAGGGCCCCCTGGGCTACACCTTC. The chain uses TRBV4-1 and TRBJ1-2; TRBD1 agrees at 8 bases. The CDR3 spans 13 residues. Germline trimming cut 5 bases from V and 8 bases from J; bases unmatched to any gene: 7. Germline CDR1 MGHRA, CDR2 YSYEKL.